Following are 25 T cell receptor beta chains from one sample sequenced in a study of T cell repertoires in cytomegalovirus infection. From the reads, TCRdb called clonotypes with MiXCR, one entry per CDR3 protein. This table has about 490,000 distinct CDR3 sequences, approximately 26% appearing once. Sequenced: PBMCs. The receptors derive from a human donor in good health (CMV status not recorded). Some clones in this sample may be carry-over from other donors' samples.

This clonotype was detected only a few times. V usage is TRBV10-3 and J usage is TRBJ2-2; no reliable D call. CDR1 ENHRY and CDR2 SYGVKD come from the germline V gene. Trimming shortened V by 2 bases and J by 6 bases, and 10 bases separated the two germline ends. The CDR3 spans 14 residues. The CDR3 bases are TGTGCCATCAGTGAGCGTCTACCCCCCGGGGAGCTGTTTTTT. This translates into CAISERLPPGELFF.

In this sample, this clonotype turned up many times. The chain is built from TRBV28 and TRBJ2-7; D uncertain. The CDR3 is 12 amino acids. Looked up from germline, CDR1 is MDHEN and CDR2 is SYDVKM. The germline V and J ends were trimmed by 3 bases and 2 bases, with 5 bases remaining between them. CDR3: CASSFLAYEQYF. The DNA for the CDR3 is TGTGCCAGCAGTTTTCTGGCCTACGAGCAGTACTTC.

The chain uses TRBV6-2 or TRBV6-3 and TRBJ2-7; D might be TRBD1 (6 bases). The CDR3 covers 15 residues. Trimming removed 6 bases from V and 2 bases from J, with 17 bases in between. Germline V gene sequence: CDR1 MNHEY, CDR2 SVGEGT. CDR3 nucleotides: TGTGCCAGCAGGAAGACAGGTTCCCTGCCCTACGAGCAGTACGTC. Its translation is CASRKTGSLPYEQYV.

This chain links TRBV7-2 with TRBJ1-5; 8 bases are a match to TRBD1. Per germline, CDR1 SGHTA and CDR2 FQGNSA. With 5 bases clipped from V and 1 base from J, the junction kept 7 bases outside the gene matches. There are 16 residues in the CDR3. The CDR3 here is CASSPTTGASNQPQHF. CDR3 coding DNA: TGTGCCAGCAGCCCTACGACAGGGGCCAGCAATCAGCCCCAGCATTTT.

This clonotype was found many times. This chain uses TRBV7-2 with TRBJ1-5, with D maybe TRBD1 (6 bases). The germline V gene encodes CDR1 SGHTA and CDR2 FQGNSA. V gave up 5 bases and J gave up 6 bases, with 17 bases separating them. This CDR3 is 15 amino acids long. The chain's CDR3 is CASSARWGAGQPQHF. Written as DNA, the CDR3 is TGTGCCAGCAGCGCCCGGTGGGGGGCGGGTCAGCCCCAGCATTTT. The variable domain in full, completed from reference TRBV7-2 and TRBJ1-5, reads GAGVSQSPSNKVTEKGKDVELRCDPISGHTALYWYRQSLGQGLEFLIYFQGNSAPDKSGLPSDRFSAERTGGSVSTLTIQRTQQEDSAVYLCASSARWGAGQPQHFGDGTRLSIL.

This clonotype has just a few counts. The genes are TRBV28 and TRBJ2-7, with 8 bases matching TRBD1. Germline V gene lookup returns CDR1 MDHEN and CDR2 SYDVKM. This CDR3 has 15 amino acids. Trimming cost V 7 bases and J 5 bases; bases outside gene matches: 13. In nucleotides, the CDR3 is TGTGCCAGCATCCTGTCAGGCAGGGGGCTAAACGAGCAGTACTTC. Its translation: CASILSGRGLNEQYF.

This clonotype was detected ten times or more. The rearrangement uses TRBV12-3 or TRBV12-4 and TRBJ1-1, with D possibly being TRBD1 (5 bases). V lost 6 bases and J 4 bases, leaving 12 bases between the germline ends. The CDR3 sequence is 13 residues long. The DNA for the CDR3 is TGTGCCAGCAGCCCGACAGTTCCCACTGAAGCTTTCTTT. Translating it yields CASSPTVPTEAFF.

This clonotype was recorded at least ten times. The rearrangement uses TRBV7-8 and TRBJ2-1, with a possible D match to TRBD1 (6 bases). The CDR3 is 16 amino acids. The V and J ends lost 4 bases and 0 bases respectively, with 13 bases between them. CDR1 SGHVS and CDR2 FQNEAQ come from the germline V gene. CDR3 sequence (DNA): TGTGCCAGCAGCTCCGGACAGTTTAGCTCCTACAATGAGCAGTTCTTC. Protein: CASSSGQFSSYNEQFF.

The rearrangement links TRBV6-1 to TRBJ2-6; 8 nucleotides align to TRBD1. Germline V CDR1 and CDR2: MNHNS, SASEGT. V dropped 3 bases and J dropped 2; count of bases not matched to a gene: 12. The CDR3 spans 19 residues. The CDR3 reads CASSDETGTGWTGANVLTF. CDR3 sequence (DNA): TGTGCCAGCAGTGATGAAACCGGGACAGGATGGACTGGGGCCAACGTCCTGACTTTC.

V gene TRBV10-3 combines with J gene TRBJ2-7; 9 nucleotides line up with TRBD2. CDR3 size: 14 residues. CDR1 is ENHRY, CDR2 SYGVKD, per germline. Unmatched junction bases numbered 11, after V lost 10 bases and J lost 4 bases. CDR3 bases: TGTGCCACCATAGCGGGAGCAAGTTCGTACGAGCAGTACTTC. Protein sequence: CATIAGASSYEQYF.

Ten or more counts support this clonotype. V gene TRBV7-2 combines with J gene TRBJ2-5, with a weak D call TRBD2 (7 bases). Germline assignment: CDR1 SGHTA and CDR2 FQGNSA. CDR3 length equals 17 residues. Trimming pared 5 bases from V and 5 bases from J, leaving 24 bases between. CDR3: CASSPSGQSASRETQYF. In DNA, the CDR3 is TGTGCCAGCAGCCCTAGCGGACAGTCCGCCTCCAGGGAGACCCAGTACTTC.

This clonotype was picked up a small number of times. The chain has TRBV20-1 and TRBJ1-5; D is possibly TRBD1 (5 bases). The V end was cut by 1 base, the J end by 9 bases, with 22 bases between. Looked up from germline, CDR1 is DFQATT and CDR2 is SNEGSKA (reference sequence). This CDR3 is built from 16 residues. The CDR3 here is CSARGRKGGVQWPQHF. The CDR3 region has the DNA TGCAGTGCTAGAGGAAGAAAAGGAGGGGTACAATGGCCCCAGCATTTT.

The chain carries TRBV28 and TRBJ2-2; D ambiguous. The CDR3 extends over 12 amino acids. The V gene's germline CDR1 is MDHEN and CDR2 SYDVKM. The ends were cut back, 8 bases at V and 6 bases at J, with 10 bases in the middle. The CDR3 DNA sequence: TGTGCCAGCTTTCATCCCCCCGGGGAGCTGTTTTTT. Residues: CASFHPPGELFF. Variable domain in full (rest from reference TRBV28 and TRBJ2-2): DVKVTQSSRYLVKRTGEKVFLECVQDMDHENMFWYRQDPGLGLRLIYFSYDVKMKEKGDIPEGYSVSREKKERFSLILESASTNQTSMYLCASFHPPGELFFGEGSRLTVL.

The table lists this clonotype with many counts. CDR3 sequence (DNA): TGTGCCAGCAGCTTAGGGAGGACAGGCCTTGCTAGTCCGGACGAGCAGTACGTC. It yields the protein CASSLGRTGLASPDEQYV. The chain uses TRBV7-9 and TRBJ2-7, with 7 bases aligning to TRBD1. The CDR3 loop spans 18 amino acids. CDR1 is SEHNR and CDR2 is FQNEAQ in the germline V gene (reference sequence). The V gene end was trimmed by 1 base and the J gene end by 5 bases; junction bases not matched to a gene: 17.

This clonotype was seen at least ten times. The chain carries TRBV29-1 and TRBJ2-5; unclear D gene. Trimming took off 6 bases at V and 2 bases at J, with 13 bases between the two ends. Germline CDR1 and CDR2: SQVTM and ANQGSEA. The CDR3 totals 13 residues. The CDR3 region is CSVGKQTQETQYF. CDR3 DNA sequence: TGCAGCGTAGGAAAACAAACACAAGAGACCCAGTACTTC.

This chain connects TRBV5-5 to TRBJ1-3, with unresolved D. CDR1 is SGHKS, CDR2 YYEKEE, per germline (reference sequence). CDR3 size: 15 residues. Trimming took off 0 bases at V and 4 bases at J, with 11 bases between the two ends. The DNA for the CDR3 is TGTGCCAGCAGCTTGGGTCCCGATTTCGGAAACACCATATATTTT. It codes for CASSLGPDFGNTIYF.

The chain joins TRBV19 to TRBJ2-1, with D uncertain. The CDR3 loop spans 13 amino acids. From germline, CDR1 is LNHDA and CDR2 SQIVND (reference sequence). Trimming shortened V by 3 bases and J by 8 bases, and 11 bases separated the two germline ends. The CDR3 is CASSIVEFDEQFF. CDR3 sequence (DNA): TGTGCCAGTAGTATCGTAGAATTTGATGAGCAGTTCTTC.

This clonotype has ten or more counts. The chain is built from TRBV7-2 and TRBJ1-1, with 7 positions matching TRBD1. The germline V gene encodes CDR1 SGHTA and CDR2 FQGNSA. The CDR3 has 15 residues. Losses at the gene ends were 5 bases for V and 3 bases for J; bases not matched to a gene: 9. CDR3 nucleotides: TGTGCCAGCAGCCCAGCGACAGGGTGGTACACTGAAGCTTTCTTT. This gives the protein CASSPATGWYTEAFF.

V usage is TRBV30 and J usage is TRBJ1-1; possibly TRBD1 for D (5 bases). V lost 4 bases, J lost 0 bases, and 12 bases lay in between. The CDR3 totals 14 residues. Germline V gives CDR1 GTSNPN, CDR2 SVGIG (reference sequence). CDR3 sequence (DNA): TGTGCCTGGAAATTAGTGGGGCTGAACACTGAAGCTTTCTTT. Encoded protein: CAWKLVGLNTEAFF.

The chain combines TRBV24-1 with TRBJ1-1; D is perhaps TRBD1 (6 bases). This CDR3 spans 13 amino acids. The V gene's germline CDR1 is KGHDR and CDR2 SFDVKD. The V end was cut by 11 bases, the J end by 0 bases, with 12 bases between. CDR3 sequence: CAKGGSMNTEAFF. The CDR3 DNA follows: TGTGCCAAGGGGGGGAGCATGAACACTGAAGCTTTCTTT.

This clonotype was detected ten times or more. The chain links TRBV7-2 to TRBJ2-1, with D uncertain. The V end was cut by 7 bases, the J end by 6 bases, with 13 bases between. The CDR3 contains 13 residues. The germline V gene encodes CDR1 SGHTA and CDR2 FQGNSA. CDR3 sequence: CASTSGVGNEQFF. CDR3 nucleotide sequence: TGTGCCAGCACCTCTGGTGTCGGCAATGAGCAGTTCTTC.

This rearrangement joins TRBV7-2 to TRBJ2-3, with D possibly matching TRBD1 (6 bases). V shed 2 bases and J shed 4 bases, with 13 bases lying between them. Germline-derived CDR1 and CDR2 are SGHTA and FQGNSA. This CDR3 contains 15 residues. The chain's CDR3 is CASSLLGARADTQYF. CDR3 nucleotides: TGTGCCAGCAGCTTATTGGGGGCGAGAGCAGATACGCAGTATTTT. Variable domain in full (rest from reference TRBV7-2 and TRBJ2-3): GAGVSQSPSNKVTEKGKDVELRCDPISGHTALYWYRQSLGQGLEFLIYFQGNSAPDKSGLPSDRFSAERTGGSVSTLTIQRTQQEDSAVYLCASSLLGARADTQYFGPGTRLTVL.

A note on this clonotype: At one end the junction does not follow the germline gene, possibly because of a read error. V gene TRBV7-2 combines with J gene TRBJ2-7; possibly TRBD2 for D (6 bases). From germline, CDR1 is SGHTA and CDR2 FQGNSA. The CDR3 is 14 amino acids. The CDR3 DNA sequence: TGTGCCAGCAACTTGGGGGGACCCCTCTACGAGAAGTACTTC. The encoded protein is CASNLGGPLYEKYF.

The rearrangement links TRBV20-1 to TRBJ1-5; 7 bases agree with TRBD1. The CDR3 extends over 16 amino acids. Trimming took 6 bases from V and 3 from J; bases not matched to a gene: 14. Germline V gene lookup returns CDR1 DFQATT and CDR2 SNEGSKA (reference sequence). Here the CDR3 DNA reads TGCAGTGCCCGAACGAACAGGGGAAGGAACAATCAGCCCCAGCATTTT. Its translation: CSARTNRGRNNQPQHF.

This chain links TRBV20-1 with TRBJ2-7, with 9 nucleotides matching TRBD1. CDR1 is DFQATT and CDR2 is SNEGSKA in the germline V gene (reference sequence). The CDR3 spans 15 residues. J lost 3 bases, V lost 0 bases, and 6 bases had no gene match. The CDR3 nucleotides read TGCAGTGCTAGAGACTCGGACAGGGGTTACTACGAGCAGTACTTC. It translates to CSARDSDRGYYEQYF.